This TCR beta chain was observed in a study of shared clonotypes between healthy human individuals. The repertoire was sequenced with immunoSEQ multiplex PCR; TCRdb's copy has only in-frame clones and lacks some. The sample carries around 1.4 million clones, approximately 98.5% recorded once. The sequenced sample was naive CD4+ T cells sorted from blood. The sample's subset: CD45RA+ positively selected. This receptor was obtained from a man in his thirties or forties in good health.

DNA for the CDR3: TGTGCCAGCAGCAGCCAACTAGCGGGGAGCTCCTACAATGAGCAGTTCTTC. Translated: CASSSQLAGSSYNEQFF. The rearrangement uses TRBV7-6 and TRBJ2-1, with TRBD2 matching 10 bases. The trim removed 5 bases at V and 0 bases at J, leaving 7 bases unmatched. Germline V gene sequence: CDR1 SGHVS, CDR2 FNYEAQ. The CDR3 extends over 17 amino acids.